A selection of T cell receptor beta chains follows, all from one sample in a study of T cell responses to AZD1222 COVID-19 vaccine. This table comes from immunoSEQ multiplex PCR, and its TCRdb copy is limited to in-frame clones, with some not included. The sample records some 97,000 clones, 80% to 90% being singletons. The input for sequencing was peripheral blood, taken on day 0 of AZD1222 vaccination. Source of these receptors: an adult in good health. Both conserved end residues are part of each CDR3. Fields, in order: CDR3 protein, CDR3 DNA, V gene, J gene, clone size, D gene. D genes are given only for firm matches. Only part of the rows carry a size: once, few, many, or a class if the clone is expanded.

cdr3_aa: CASRSAPGGNEQFF
cdr3_nt: TGTGCCAGCAGATCGGCTCCGGGGGGCAATGAGCAGTTCTTC
v_call: TRBV6-5
j_call: TRBJ2-1
clone_size: NA
d_call: TRBD2

cdr3_aa: CASRAGQKIYEQYF
cdr3_nt: TGTGCCAGCAGGGCGGGACAGAAGATCTACGAGCAGTACTTC
v_call: TRBV6-5
j_call: TRBJ2-7
clone_size: once
d_call: NA

cdr3_aa: CASSRQDRAVNTEAFF
cdr3_nt: TGTGCCAGCAGCCGTCAGGACAGGGCGGTGAACACTGAAGCTTTCTTT
v_call: TRBV3-1/TRBV3-2
j_call: TRBJ1-1
clone_size: NA
d_call: TRBD1

cdr3_aa: CASSLEGPGSDTQYF
cdr3_nt: TGTGCCAGCAGCTTGGAGGGGCCGGGTTCAGATACGCAGTATTTT
v_call: TRBV5-4
j_call: TRBJ2-3
clone_size: NA
d_call: NA

cdr3_aa: CASRPEGSYNSPLHF
cdr3_nt: TGTGCCAGCAGACCGGAGGGCTCCTATAATTCACCCCTCCACTTT
v_call: TRBV6-4
j_call: TRBJ1-6
clone_size: NA
d_call: NA

cdr3_aa: CASSGGRRETQYF
cdr3_nt: TGTGCCAGCAGCGGAGGTCGTCGAGAGACCCAGTACTTC
v_call: TRBV7-3
j_call: TRBJ2-5
clone_size: NA
d_call: NA

cdr3_aa: CASRSQTPLREQYF
cdr3_nt: TGTGCCAGCAGAAGCCAAACCCCTTTACGGGAGCAGTACTTC
v_call: TRBV6-5
j_call: TRBJ2-7
clone_size: NA
d_call: NA

cdr3_aa: CASTEAGQPQHF
cdr3_nt: TGTGCCAGCACCGAGGCCGGTCAGCCCCAGCATTTT
v_call: TRBV6-5
j_call: TRBJ1-5
clone_size: NA
d_call: NA

cdr3_aa: CASRGNEQFF
cdr3_nt: TGTGCCAGCAGAGGGAATGAGCAGTTCTTC
v_call: TRBV6-6
j_call: TRBJ2-1
clone_size: NA
d_call: NA

cdr3_aa: CASSRATSSYEQYF
cdr3_nt: TGTGCCAGCAGTAGGGCAACCAGCTCCTACGAGCAGTACTTC
v_call: TRBV6-2/TRBV6-3
j_call: TRBJ2-7
clone_size: NA
d_call: NA

cdr3_aa: CASSFGDTQYF
cdr3_nt: TGTGCCAGCAGCTTCGGGGATACGCAGTATTTT
v_call: TRBV5-6
j_call: TRBJ2-3
clone_size: NA
d_call: NA

cdr3_aa: CASSLLALAGTGELFF
cdr3_nt: TGTGCCAGCAGCTTATTGGCACTAGCGGGCACCGGGGAGCTGTTTTTT
v_call: TRBV7-2
j_call: TRBJ2-2
clone_size: NA
d_call: TRBD2

cdr3_aa: CASSPLTGGEQYF
cdr3_nt: TGTGCCAGCAGCCCGCTGACAGGGGGCGAGCAGTACTTC
v_call: TRBV9
j_call: TRBJ2-7
clone_size: NA
d_call: TRBD1

cdr3_aa: CASSQEIWSNQPQHF
cdr3_nt: TGCGCCAGCAGCCAGGAAATTTGGAGCAATCAGCCCCAGCATTTT
v_call: TRBV4-3
j_call: TRBJ1-5
clone_size: NA
d_call: NA

cdr3_aa: CASRGHIEAFF
cdr3_nt: TGTGCCAGCAGGGGGCACATCGAAGCTTTCTTT
v_call: TRBV25-1
j_call: TRBJ1-1
clone_size: NA
d_call: NA

cdr3_aa: CASGLQGYPEAFF
cdr3_nt: TGTGCCAGCGGACTTCAGGGGTACCCTGAAGCTTTCTTT
v_call: TRBV3-1/TRBV3-2
j_call: TRBJ1-1
clone_size: NA
d_call: NA

cdr3_aa: CASSQNGAASSYNSPLHF
cdr3_nt: TGTGCCAGCAGCCAAAATGGGGCAGCCAGCTCCTATAATTCACCCCTCCACTTT
v_call: TRBV3-1/TRBV3-2
j_call: TRBJ1-6
clone_size: NA
d_call: NA

cdr3_aa: CASSQDEFGEQYF
cdr3_nt: TGTGCCAGCAGCCAAGATGAATTCGGCGAGCAGTACTTC
v_call: TRBV3-1/TRBV3-2
j_call: TRBJ2-7
clone_size: NA
d_call: NA

cdr3_aa: CASSSTILRDTGEQYF
cdr3_nt: TGTGCCAGCAGCTCGACCATCCTTCGGGACACGGGTGAGCAGTACTTC
v_call: TRBV7-9
j_call: TRBJ2-7
clone_size: NA
d_call: NA

cdr3_aa: CASSVGRTPYNEQFF
cdr3_nt: TGTGCCAGCAGTGTTGGCAGAACCCCCTACAATGAGCAGTTCTTC
v_call: TRBV2
j_call: TRBJ2-1
clone_size: NA
d_call: NA

cdr3_aa: CAWASGQGNARYTF
cdr3_nt: TGTGCCTGGGCAAGTGGGCAGGGCAACGCCCGATACACCTTC
v_call: TRBV30
j_call: TRBJ1-2
clone_size: NA
d_call: NA

cdr3_aa: CASSPTGGGTEAFF
cdr3_nt: TGTGCCAGCAGCCCGACAGGGGGTGGGACTGAAGCTTTCTTT
v_call: TRBV6-5
j_call: TRBJ1-1
clone_size: NA
d_call: TRBD1

cdr3_aa: CASKLTGATNYGYTF
cdr3_nt: TGTGCCAGCAAACTGACAGGTGCAACTAACTATGGCTACACCTTC
v_call: TRBV13
j_call: TRBJ1-2
clone_size: NA
d_call: NA

cdr3_aa: CASSPWGASTDTQYF
cdr3_nt: TGTGCCAGCAGCCCGTGGGGAGCGAGCACAGATACGCAGTATTTT
v_call: TRBV9
j_call: TRBJ2-3
clone_size: NA
d_call: NA

cdr3_aa: CASSPPGTEVYGYTF
cdr3_nt: TGTGCCAGCAGTCCCCCCGGGACAGAGGTCTATGGCTACACCTTC
v_call: TRBV28
j_call: TRBJ1-2
clone_size: NA
d_call: TRBD1

cdr3_aa: CASSMGWQGGTEAFF
cdr3_nt: TGTGCCAGCAGCATGGGGTGGCAGGGGGGCACTGAAGCTTTCTTT
v_call: TRBV7-2
j_call: TRBJ1-1
clone_size: few
d_call: TRBD1

cdr3_aa: CASSLGPSGGSYEQYF
cdr3_nt: TGTGCCAGCAGCTTAGGGCCTAGCGGGGGGTCCTACGAGCAGTACTTC
v_call: TRBV7-2
j_call: TRBJ2-7
clone_size: NA
d_call: TRBD2

cdr3_aa: CASSPQGTGNSPLHF
cdr3_nt: TGTGCCAGCAGTCCACAGGGAACCGGTAATTCACCCCTCCACTTT
v_call: TRBV7-3
j_call: TRBJ1-6
clone_size: NA
d_call: NA

cdr3_aa: CASRGRQGKETQYF
cdr3_nt: TGTGCCAGCAGGGGTCGGCAGGGAAAGGAGACCCAGTACTTC
v_call: TRBV6-5
j_call: TRBJ2-5
clone_size: NA
d_call: NA

cdr3_aa: CASTGQWTYEQYF
cdr3_nt: TGTGCCAGCACCGGACAGTGGACCTACGAGCAGTACTTC
v_call: TRBV2
j_call: TRBJ2-7
clone_size: few
d_call: NA

cdr3_aa: CASSKQGGRDEQFF
cdr3_nt: TGTGCCAGCAGCAAACAGGGGGGCCGCGATGAGCAGTTCTTC
v_call: TRBV7-9
j_call: TRBJ2-1
clone_size: NA
d_call: TRBD1

cdr3_aa: CASTPPGGGNTIYF
cdr3_nt: TGTGCCAGCACCCCCCCGGGGGGTGGAAACACCATATATTTT
v_call: TRBV6-1
j_call: TRBJ1-3
clone_size: NA
d_call: NA

cdr3_aa: CASSFGGGNTIYF
cdr3_nt: TGTGCCAGCAGCTTCGGGGGCGGAAACACCATATATTTT
v_call: TRBV7-3
j_call: TRBJ1-3
clone_size: NA
d_call: NA

cdr3_aa: CASSEARAIRRQETQYF
cdr3_nt: TGTGCCAGCAGTGAAGCGCGGGCTATTCGACGGCAAGAGACCCAGTACTTC
v_call: TRBV6-1
j_call: TRBJ2-5
clone_size: NA
d_call: NA

cdr3_aa: CASSPGGGRGELFF
cdr3_nt: TGTGCCAGCAGCCCAGGAGGGGGACGCGGGGAGCTGTTTTTT
v_call: TRBV6-6
j_call: TRBJ2-2
clone_size: NA
d_call: NA

cdr3_aa: CASSPAGGIPGRMNTEAFF
cdr3_nt: TGTGCCAGCTCACCAGCGGGGGGAATCCCGGGACGGATGAACACTGAAGCTTTCTTT
v_call: TRBV18
j_call: TRBJ1-1
clone_size: few
d_call: NA

cdr3_aa: CASSPDRGWSSYNSPLHF
cdr3_nt: TGTGCCAGCTCACCAGACAGGGGCTGGAGCTCCTATAATTCACCCCTCCACTTT
v_call: TRBV18
j_call: TRBJ1-6
clone_size: NA
d_call: TRBD1

cdr3_aa: CASSDREDQPQHF
cdr3_nt: TGTGCCAGTAGTGACAGGGAGGATCAGCCCCAGCATTTT
v_call: TRBV19
j_call: TRBJ1-5
clone_size: NA
d_call: TRBD1

cdr3_aa: CASSVGPGGELAAQETQYF
cdr3_nt: TGTGCCAGCAGCGTAGGCCCCGGGGGAGAACTAGCGGCCCAAGAGACCCAGTACTTC
v_call: TRBV9
j_call: TRBJ2-5
clone_size: NA
d_call: TRBD2

cdr3_aa: CASRIRQGSGSSYNSPLHF
cdr3_nt: TGTGCCAGCAGGATCCGACAGGGGAGTGGGAGCTCCTATAATTCACCCCTCCACTTT
v_call: TRBV28
j_call: TRBJ1-6
clone_size: NA
d_call: TRBD1

cdr3_aa: CASSRGTGELFF
cdr3_nt: TGCGCCAGCAGCCGGGGCACCGGGGAGCTGTTTTTT
v_call: TRBV4-3
j_call: TRBJ2-2
clone_size: NA
d_call: NA

cdr3_aa: CASSLGQDGSPLHF
cdr3_nt: TGTGCCAGCAGCTTAGGGCAGGACGGTTCACCCCTCCACTTT
v_call: TRBV7-2
j_call: TRBJ1-6
clone_size: NA
d_call: NA

cdr3_aa: CASSQSPRYYGYTF
cdr3_nt: TGTGCCAGTAGTCAGTCACCACGTTACTATGGCTACACCTTC
v_call: TRBV19
j_call: TRBJ1-2
clone_size: NA
d_call: NA

cdr3_aa: CASSLIGQELAYEQYF
cdr3_nt: TGTGCCAGCAGCTTGATAGGACAGGAGCTTGCCTACGAGCAGTACTTC
v_call: TRBV5-6
j_call: TRBJ2-7
clone_size: NA
d_call: TRBD1

cdr3_aa: CASRATRGGYTF
cdr3_nt: TGTGCCAGCCGAGCAACCCGGGGTGGCTACACCTTC
v_call: TRBV6-5
j_call: TRBJ1-2
clone_size: NA
d_call: NA

cdr3_aa: CATSRDHAGANVLTF
cdr3_nt: TGTGCCACCAGCAGAGATCACGCTGGGGCCAACGTCCTGACTTTC
v_call: TRBV15
j_call: TRBJ2-6
clone_size: NA
d_call: NA

cdr3_aa: CASSFFYAGTEDGYTF
cdr3_nt: TGTGCCAGCAGCTTTTTTTACGCAGGGACAGAGGATGGCTACACCTTC
v_call: TRBV11-2
j_call: TRBJ1-2
clone_size: NA
d_call: TRBD1